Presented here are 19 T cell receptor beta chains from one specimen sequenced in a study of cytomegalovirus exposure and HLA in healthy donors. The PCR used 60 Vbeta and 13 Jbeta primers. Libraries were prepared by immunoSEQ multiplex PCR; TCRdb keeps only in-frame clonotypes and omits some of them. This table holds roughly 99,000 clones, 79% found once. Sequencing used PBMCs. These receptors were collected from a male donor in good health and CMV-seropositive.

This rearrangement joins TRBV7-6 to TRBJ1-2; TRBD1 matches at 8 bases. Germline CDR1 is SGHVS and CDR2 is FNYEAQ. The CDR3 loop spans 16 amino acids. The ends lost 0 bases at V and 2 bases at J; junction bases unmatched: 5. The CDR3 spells CASSLAGQGLNYGYTF. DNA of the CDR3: TGTGCCAGCAGCTTAGCCGGACAGGGTTTGAACTATGGCTACACCTTC.

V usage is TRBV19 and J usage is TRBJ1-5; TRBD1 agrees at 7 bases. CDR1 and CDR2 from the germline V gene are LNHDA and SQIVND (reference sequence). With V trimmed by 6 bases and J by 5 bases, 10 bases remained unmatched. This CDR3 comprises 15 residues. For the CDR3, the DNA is TGTGCCAGTAGCCTCGAAAGGGGGCCCTATCAGCCCCAGCATTTT. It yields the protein CASSLERGPYQPQHF.

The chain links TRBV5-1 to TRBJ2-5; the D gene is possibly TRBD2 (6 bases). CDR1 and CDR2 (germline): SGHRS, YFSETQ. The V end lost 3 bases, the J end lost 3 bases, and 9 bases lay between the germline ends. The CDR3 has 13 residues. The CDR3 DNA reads TGCGCCAGCAGCTCGGGACTTAAAGAGACCCAGTACTTC. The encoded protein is CASSSGLKETQYF.

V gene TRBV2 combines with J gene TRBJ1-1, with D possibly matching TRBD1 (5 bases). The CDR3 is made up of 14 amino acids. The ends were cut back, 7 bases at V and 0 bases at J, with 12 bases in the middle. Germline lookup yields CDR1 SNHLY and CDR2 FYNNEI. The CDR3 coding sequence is TGTGCCAGCATTTTCGGGGGGATGAACACTGAAGCTTTCTTT. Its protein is CASIFGGMNTEAFF.

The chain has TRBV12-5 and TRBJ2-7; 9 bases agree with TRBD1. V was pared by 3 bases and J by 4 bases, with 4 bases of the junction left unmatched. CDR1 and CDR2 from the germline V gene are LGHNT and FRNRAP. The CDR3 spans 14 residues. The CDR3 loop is CASGFDDRGYEQYF. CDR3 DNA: TGTGCTAGTGGTTTTGACGACAGGGGGTACGAGCAGTACTTC.

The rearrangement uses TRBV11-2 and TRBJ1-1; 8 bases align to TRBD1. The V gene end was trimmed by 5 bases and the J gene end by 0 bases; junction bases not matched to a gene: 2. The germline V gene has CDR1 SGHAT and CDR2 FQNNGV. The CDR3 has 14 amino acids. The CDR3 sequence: CASSPGQVNTEAFF. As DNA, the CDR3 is TGTGCCAGCAGCCCGGGACAGGTGAACACTGAAGCTTTCTTT.

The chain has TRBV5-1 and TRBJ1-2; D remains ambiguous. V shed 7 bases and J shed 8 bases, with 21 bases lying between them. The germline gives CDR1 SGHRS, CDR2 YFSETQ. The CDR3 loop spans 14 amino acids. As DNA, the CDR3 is TGCGCCAGCCGAACCGATGTCCTCGGGAGAGGCTACACCTTC. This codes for CASRTDVLGRGYTF.

CDR3 bases: TGTGCCAGCAGCTACAGGGGACTCCAAGAGACCCAGTACTTC. It encodes CASSYRGLQETQYF. The chain couples TRBV5-6 to TRBJ2-5; D may be TRBD1 (7 bases). V lost 3 bases to trimming and J lost 1 base, with 10 bases between them. Germline CDR1 and CDR2: SGHDT and YYEEEE. The CDR3 sequence is 14 residues long.

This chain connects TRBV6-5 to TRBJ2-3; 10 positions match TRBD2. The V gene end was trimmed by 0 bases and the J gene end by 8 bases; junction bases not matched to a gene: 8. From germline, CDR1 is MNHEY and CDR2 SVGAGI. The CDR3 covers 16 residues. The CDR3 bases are TGTGCCAGCAGTTACTCAGCGGGGGGGGTCTCGGGTACGCAGTATTTT. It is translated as CASSYSAGGVSGTQYF.

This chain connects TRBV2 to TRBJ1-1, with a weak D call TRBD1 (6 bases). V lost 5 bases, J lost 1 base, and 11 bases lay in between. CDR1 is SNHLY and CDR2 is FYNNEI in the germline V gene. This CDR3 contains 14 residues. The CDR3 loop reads CASSYQGKNTEAFF. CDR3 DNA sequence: TGTGCCAGCAGTTACCAGGGGAAGAACACTGAAGCTTTCTTT. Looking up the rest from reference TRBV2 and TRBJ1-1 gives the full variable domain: EPEVTQTPSHQVTQMGQEVILRCVPISNHLYFYWYRQILGQKVEFLVSFYNNEISEKSEIFDDQFSVERPDGSNFTLKIRSTKLEDSAMYFCASSYQGKNTEAFFGQGTRLTVV.

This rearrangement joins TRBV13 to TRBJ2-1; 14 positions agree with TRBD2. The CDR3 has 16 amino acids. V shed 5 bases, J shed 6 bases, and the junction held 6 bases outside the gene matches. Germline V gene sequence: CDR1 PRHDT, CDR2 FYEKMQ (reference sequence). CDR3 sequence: CASSGEGLAGVNEQFF. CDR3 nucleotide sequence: TGTGCCAGCAGCGGAGAGGGACTAGCGGGGGTCAATGAGCAGTTCTTC.

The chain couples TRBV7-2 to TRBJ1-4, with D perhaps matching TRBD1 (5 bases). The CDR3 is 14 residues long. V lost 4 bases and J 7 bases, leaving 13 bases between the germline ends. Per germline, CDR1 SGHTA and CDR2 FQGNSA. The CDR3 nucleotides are TGTGCCAGCAGCTCTAAACGGGGGAGTGAAAAACTGTTTTTT. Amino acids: CASSSKRGSEKLFF.

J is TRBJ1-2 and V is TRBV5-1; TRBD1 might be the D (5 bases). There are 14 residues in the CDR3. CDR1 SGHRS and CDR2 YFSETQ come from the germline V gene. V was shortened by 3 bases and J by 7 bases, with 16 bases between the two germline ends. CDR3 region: CASSSSPGGSGYTF. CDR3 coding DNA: TGCGCCAGCAGCTCGAGCCCCGGGGGAAGTGGCTACACCTTC.

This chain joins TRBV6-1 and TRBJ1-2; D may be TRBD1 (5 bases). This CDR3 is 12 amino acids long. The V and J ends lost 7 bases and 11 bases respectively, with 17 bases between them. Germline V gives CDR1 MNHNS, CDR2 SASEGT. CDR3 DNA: TGTGCCAGCAAGGAGTGGCAGGGTAGATACACCTTC. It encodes CASKEWQGRYTF.

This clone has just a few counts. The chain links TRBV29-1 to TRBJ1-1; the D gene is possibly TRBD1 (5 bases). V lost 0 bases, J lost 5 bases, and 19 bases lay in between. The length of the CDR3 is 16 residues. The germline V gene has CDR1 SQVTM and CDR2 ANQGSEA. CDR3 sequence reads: CSVEEATGSGGTEAFF. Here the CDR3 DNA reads TGCAGCGTTGAAGAAGCTACAGGTTCGGGCGGAACTGAAGCTTTCTTT.

The CDR3 DNA is TGTGCCAGCAGCTTTATGGGGGCCCGCACAGATACGCAGTATTTT. It is translated as CASSFMGARTDTQYF. This rearrangement joins TRBV7-3 to TRBJ2-3; D is perhaps TRBD1 (6 bases). The ends were cut back, 3 bases at V and 1 base at J, with 11 bases in the middle. Germline-derived CDR1 and CDR2 are SGHTA and FQGTGA. CDR3 length equals 15 residues.

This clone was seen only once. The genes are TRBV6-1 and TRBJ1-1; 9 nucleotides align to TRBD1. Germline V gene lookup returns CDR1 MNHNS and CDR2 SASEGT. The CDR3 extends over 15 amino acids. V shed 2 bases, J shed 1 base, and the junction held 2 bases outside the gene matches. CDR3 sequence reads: CASSEMGQGNTEAFF. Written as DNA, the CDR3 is TGTGCCAGCAGTGAAATGGGACAGGGGAACACTGAAGCTTTCTTT.

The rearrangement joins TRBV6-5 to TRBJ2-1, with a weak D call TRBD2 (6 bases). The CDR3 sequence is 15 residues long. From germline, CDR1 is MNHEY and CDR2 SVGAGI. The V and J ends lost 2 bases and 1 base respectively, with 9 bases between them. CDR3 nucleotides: TGTGCCAGCAGTTACGGGGGGTCGTCCTACAATGAGCAGTTCTTC. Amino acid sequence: CASSYGGSSYNEQFF.

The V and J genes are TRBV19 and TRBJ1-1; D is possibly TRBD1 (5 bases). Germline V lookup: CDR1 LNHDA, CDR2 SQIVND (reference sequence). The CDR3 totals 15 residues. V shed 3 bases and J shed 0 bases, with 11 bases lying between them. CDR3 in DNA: TGTGCCAGTAGTATTGGGAAACAGGTGAACACTGAAGCTTTCTTT. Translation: CASSIGKQVNTEAFF.